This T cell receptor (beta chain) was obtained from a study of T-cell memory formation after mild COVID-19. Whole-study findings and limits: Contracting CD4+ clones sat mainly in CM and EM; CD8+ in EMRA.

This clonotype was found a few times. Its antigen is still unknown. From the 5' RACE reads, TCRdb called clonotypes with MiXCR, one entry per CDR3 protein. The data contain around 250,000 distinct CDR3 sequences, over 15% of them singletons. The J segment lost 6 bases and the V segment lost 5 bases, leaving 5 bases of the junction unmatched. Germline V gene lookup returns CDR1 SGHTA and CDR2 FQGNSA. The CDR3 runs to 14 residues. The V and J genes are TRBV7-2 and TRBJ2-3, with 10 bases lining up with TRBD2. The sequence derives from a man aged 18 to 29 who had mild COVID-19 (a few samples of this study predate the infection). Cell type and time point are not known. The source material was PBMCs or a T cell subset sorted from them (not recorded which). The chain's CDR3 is CASSPERGGDTQYF. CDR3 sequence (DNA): TGTGCCAGCAGCCCTGAGCGGGGGGGCGATACGCAGTATTTT. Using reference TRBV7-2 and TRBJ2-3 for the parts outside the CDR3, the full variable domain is GAGVSQSPSNKVTEKGKDVELRCDPISGHTALYWYRQSLGQGLEFLIYFQGNSAPDKSGLPSDRFSAERTGGSVSTLTIQRTQQEDSAVYLCASSPERGGDTQYFGPGTRLTVL.